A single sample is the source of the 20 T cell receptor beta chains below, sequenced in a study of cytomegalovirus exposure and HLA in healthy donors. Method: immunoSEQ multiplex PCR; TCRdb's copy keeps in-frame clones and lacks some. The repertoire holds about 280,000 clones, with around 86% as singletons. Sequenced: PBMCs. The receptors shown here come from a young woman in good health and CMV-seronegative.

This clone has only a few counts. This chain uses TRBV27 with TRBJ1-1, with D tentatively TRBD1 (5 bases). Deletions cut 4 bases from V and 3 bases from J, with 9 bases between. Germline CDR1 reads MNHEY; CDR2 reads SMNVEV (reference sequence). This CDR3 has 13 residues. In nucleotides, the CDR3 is TGTGCCAGCAGTTATGGGGACTACACTGAAGCTTTCTTT. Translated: CASSYGDYTEAFF.

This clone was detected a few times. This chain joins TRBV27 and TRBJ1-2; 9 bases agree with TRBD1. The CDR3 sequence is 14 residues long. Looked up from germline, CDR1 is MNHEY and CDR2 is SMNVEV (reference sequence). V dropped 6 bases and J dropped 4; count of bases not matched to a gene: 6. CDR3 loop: CASSPGTGSYGYTF. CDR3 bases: TGTGCCAGCAGCCCCGGGACAGGGTCCTATGGCTACACCTTC.

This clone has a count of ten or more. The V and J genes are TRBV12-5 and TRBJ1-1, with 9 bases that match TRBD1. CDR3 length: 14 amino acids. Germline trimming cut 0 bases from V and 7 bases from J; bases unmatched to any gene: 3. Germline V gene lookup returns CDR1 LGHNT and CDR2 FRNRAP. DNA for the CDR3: TGTGCTAGTGGTTTGGTACAGGGGGCCGGTGAAGCTTTCTTT. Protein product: CASGLVQGAGEAFF. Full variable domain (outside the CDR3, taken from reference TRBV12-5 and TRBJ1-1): DARVTQTPRHKVTEMGQEVTMRCQPILGHNTVFWYRQTMMQGLELLAYFRNRAPLDDSGMPKDRFSAEMPDATLATLKIQPSEPRDSAVYFCASGLVQGAGEAFFGQGTRLTVV.

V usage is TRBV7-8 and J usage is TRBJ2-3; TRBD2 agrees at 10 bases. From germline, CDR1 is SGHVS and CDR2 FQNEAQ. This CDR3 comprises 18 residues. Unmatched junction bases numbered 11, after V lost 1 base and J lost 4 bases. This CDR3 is CASSLEGTSAGGSDTQYF. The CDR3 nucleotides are TGTGCCAGCAGCTTAGAGGGGACTAGCGCGGGAGGGTCAGATACGCAGTATTTT.

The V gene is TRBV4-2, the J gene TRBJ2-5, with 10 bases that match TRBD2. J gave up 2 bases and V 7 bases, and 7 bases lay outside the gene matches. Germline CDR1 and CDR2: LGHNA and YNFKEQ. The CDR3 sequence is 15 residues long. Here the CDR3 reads CASNRGLAVQETQYF. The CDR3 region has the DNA TGTGCCAGCAACCGTGGACTAGCGGTTCAAGAGACCCAGTACTTC.

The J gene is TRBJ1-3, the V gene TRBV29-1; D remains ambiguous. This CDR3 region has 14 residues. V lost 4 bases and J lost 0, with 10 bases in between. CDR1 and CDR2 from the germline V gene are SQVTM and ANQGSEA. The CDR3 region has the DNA TGCAGCGTTGTAAGAGATATCTCTGGAAACACCATATATTTT. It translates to CSVVRDISGNTIYF.

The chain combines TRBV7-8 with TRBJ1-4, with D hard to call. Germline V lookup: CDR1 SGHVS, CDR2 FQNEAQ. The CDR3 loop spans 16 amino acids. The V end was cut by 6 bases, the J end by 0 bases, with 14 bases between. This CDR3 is CASSLYRQATNEKLFF. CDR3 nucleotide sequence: TGTGCCAGCAGTTTATACCGACAAGCAACTAATGAAAAACTGTTTTTT.

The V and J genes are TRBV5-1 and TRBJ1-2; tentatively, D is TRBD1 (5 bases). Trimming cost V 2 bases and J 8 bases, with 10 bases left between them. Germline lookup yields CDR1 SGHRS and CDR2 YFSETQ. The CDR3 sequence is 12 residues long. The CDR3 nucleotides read TGCGCCAGCAGCTTTTCCGGGGGAGGCTACACCTTC. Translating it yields CASSFSGGGYTF.

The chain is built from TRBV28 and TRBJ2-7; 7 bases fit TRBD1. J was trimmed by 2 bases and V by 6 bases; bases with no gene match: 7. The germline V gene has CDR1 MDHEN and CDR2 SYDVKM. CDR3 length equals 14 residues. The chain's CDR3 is CASSSGTVTYEQYF. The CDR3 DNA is TGTGCCAGCAGCTCGGGGACAGTGACCTACGAGCAGTACTTC. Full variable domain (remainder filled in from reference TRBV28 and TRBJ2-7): DVKVTQSSRYLVKRTGEKVFLECVQDMDHENMFWYRQDPGLGLRLIYFSYDVKMKEKGDIPEGYSVSREKKERFSLILESASTNQTSMYLCASSSGTVTYEQYFGPGTRLTVT.

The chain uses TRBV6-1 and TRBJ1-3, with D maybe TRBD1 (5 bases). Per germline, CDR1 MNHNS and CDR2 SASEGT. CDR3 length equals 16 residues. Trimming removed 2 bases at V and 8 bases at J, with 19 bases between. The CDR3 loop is CASSEYWDGDLYTIYF. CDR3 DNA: TGTGCCAGCAGTGAATACTGGGACGGGGACTTATACACCATATATTTT.

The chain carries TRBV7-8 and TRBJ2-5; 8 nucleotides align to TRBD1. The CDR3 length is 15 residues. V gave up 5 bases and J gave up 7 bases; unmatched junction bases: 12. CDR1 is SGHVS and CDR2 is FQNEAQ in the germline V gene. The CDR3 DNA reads TGTGCCAGCAGCCTAGGGACAGGCCGGACAAGGACCCAGTACTTC. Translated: CASSLGTGRTRTQYF.

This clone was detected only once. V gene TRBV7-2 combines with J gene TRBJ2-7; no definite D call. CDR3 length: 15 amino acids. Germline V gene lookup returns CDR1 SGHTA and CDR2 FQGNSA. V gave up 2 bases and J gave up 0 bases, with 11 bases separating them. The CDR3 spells CASSLLPVPSYEQYF. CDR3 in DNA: TGTGCCAGCAGCTTACTCCCGGTTCCCTCCTACGAGCAGTACTTC. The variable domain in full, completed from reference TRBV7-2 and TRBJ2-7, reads GAGVSQSPSNKVTEKGKDVELRCDPISGHTALYWYRQSLGQGLEFLIYFQGNSAPDKSGLPSDRFSAERTGGSVSTLTIQRTQQEDSAVYLCASSLLPVPSYEQYFGPGTRLTVT.

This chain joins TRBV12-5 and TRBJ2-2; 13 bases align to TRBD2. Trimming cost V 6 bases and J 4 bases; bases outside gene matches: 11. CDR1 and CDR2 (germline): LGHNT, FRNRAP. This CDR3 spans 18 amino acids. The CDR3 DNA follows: TGTGCTAGTGGCCGACAGTGGGGACTAGCGGGATCCACCGGGGAGCTGTTTTTT. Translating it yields CASGRQWGLAGSTGELFF.

DNA of the CDR3: TGTGCCAGCAGCCCCCACTCTGGTGAGCAGTACTTC. This codes for CASSPHSGEQYF. This sequence joins TRBV5-6 and TRBJ2-7; the D is unclear. V was clipped by 4 bases and J by 7 bases, with 12 bases between them. The length of the CDR3 is 12 residues. In germline, CDR1 is SGHDT, CDR2 YYEEEE.

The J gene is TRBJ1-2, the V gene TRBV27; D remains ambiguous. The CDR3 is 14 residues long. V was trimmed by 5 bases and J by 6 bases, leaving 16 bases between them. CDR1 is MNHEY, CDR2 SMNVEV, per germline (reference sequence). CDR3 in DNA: TGTGCCAGCAGTCCCCAGTCACCGTTACATGGCTACACCTTC. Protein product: CASSPQSPLHGYTF.

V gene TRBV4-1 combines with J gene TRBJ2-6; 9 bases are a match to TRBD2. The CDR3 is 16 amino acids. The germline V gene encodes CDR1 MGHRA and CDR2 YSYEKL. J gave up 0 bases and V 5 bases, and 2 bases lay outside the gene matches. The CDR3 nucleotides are TGCGCCAGCAGCGCGGGAGGGAACTCTGGGGCCAACGTCCTGACTTTC. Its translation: CASSAGGNSGANVLTF.

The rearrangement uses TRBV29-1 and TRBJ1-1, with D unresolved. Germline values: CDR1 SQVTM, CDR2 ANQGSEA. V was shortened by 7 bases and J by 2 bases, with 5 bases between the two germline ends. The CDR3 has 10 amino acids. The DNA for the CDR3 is TGCAGCGCTCTTAACACTGAAGCTTTCTTT. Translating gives CSALNTEAFF.

CDR3 sequence reads: CASSYSPFLSYNEQFF. The CDR3 DNA sequence: TGTGCCAGCAGTTACTCGCCGTTCCTATCCTACAATGAGCAGTTCTTC. V usage is TRBV6-5 and J usage is TRBJ2-1; D is ambiguous. Trimming pared 0 bases from V and 1 base from J, leaving 10 bases between. The CDR3 runs 16 residues. The germline V gene encodes CDR1 MNHEY and CDR2 SVGAGI.

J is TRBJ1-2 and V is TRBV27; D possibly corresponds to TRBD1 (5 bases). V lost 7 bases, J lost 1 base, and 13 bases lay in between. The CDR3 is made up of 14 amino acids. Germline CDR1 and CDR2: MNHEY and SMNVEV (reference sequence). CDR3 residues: CASMGGGLNYGYTF. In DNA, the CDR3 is TGTGCCAGCATGGGTGGGGGACTTAACTATGGCTACACCTTC.

The CDR3 nucleotides read TGTGCCAGCAGCTCCCGGACAGGGGATTACGAGCAGTACTTC. Translating it yields CASSSRTGDYEQYF. The chain couples TRBV7-2 to TRBJ2-7; 9 bases align to TRBD1. CDR1 SGHTA and CDR2 FQGNSA come from the germline V gene. The CDR3 spans 14 residues. Trimming at V came to 4 bases and at J to 4 bases, leaving 5 bases not matched to a gene.